The 2 T cell receptor beta chains presented below share a single source sample, sequenced in a study of spatial heterogeneity in lung cancer. Study-level points and caveats: The study found that expanded intratumoral alpha and beta TCR counts tracked tumor mutation counts.

Their recognized antigens are unknown. The time point was: sample taken at primary tumor resection. MiXCR, run by TCRdb on the 5' RACE reads, gives a single entry per CDR3 protein. The sample holds approximately 10,000 distinct CDR3 sequences, about 5% seen once. The source was lung tumor tissue, collected at surgery. The source is a male donor with early-stage non-small cell lung cancer.

This clonotype occurred many times. The library was built for alpha chains, so this beta chain is an off-target read and its size means little. V and J are TRBV20-1 and TRBJ2-5; tentative D call: TRBD1 (5 bases). Germline V gene sequence: CDR1 DFQATT, CDR2 SNEGSKA (reference sequence). This CDR3 comprises 16 residues. V was shortened by 2 bases and J by 2 bases, with 18 bases between the two germline ends. DNA for the CDR3: TGCAGTGCTAGACCTCTTGGGTGGGGCCTGCAAGAGACCCAGTACTTC. Its translation: CSARPLGWGLQETQYF.

This clonotype was seen at least ten times. With the library built for alpha chains, this beta chain is off target and its frequency is not meaningful. The V call is TRBV7-6, the J call TRBJ2-1; 9 bases line up with TRBD1. This CDR3 is built from 14 residues. J was trimmed by 7 bases and V by 0 bases; bases with no gene match: 1. Germline V lookup: CDR1 SGHVS, CDR2 FNYEAQ. The DNA for the CDR3 is TGTGCCAGCAGCTTAGCCGGGACAGGGAATGAGCAGTTCTTC. It specifies CASSLAGTGNEQFF.